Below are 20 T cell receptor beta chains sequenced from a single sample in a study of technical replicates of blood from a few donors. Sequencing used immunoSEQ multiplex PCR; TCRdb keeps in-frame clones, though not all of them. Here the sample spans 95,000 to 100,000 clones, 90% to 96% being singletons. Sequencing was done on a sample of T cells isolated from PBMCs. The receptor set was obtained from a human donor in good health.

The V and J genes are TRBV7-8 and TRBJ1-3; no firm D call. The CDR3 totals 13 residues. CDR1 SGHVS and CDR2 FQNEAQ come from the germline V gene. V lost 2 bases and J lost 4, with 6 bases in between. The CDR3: CASSLLTGNTIYF. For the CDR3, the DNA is TGTGCCAGCAGCTTATTGACAGGAAACACCATATATTTT.

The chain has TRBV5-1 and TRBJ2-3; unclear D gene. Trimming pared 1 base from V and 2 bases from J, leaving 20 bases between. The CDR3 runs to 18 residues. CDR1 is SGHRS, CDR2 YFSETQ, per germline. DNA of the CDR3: TGCGCCAGCAGCTTGAATCTGTTCAGCGCCGATTTCACAGATACGCAGTATTTT. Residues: CASSLNLFSADFTDTQYF.

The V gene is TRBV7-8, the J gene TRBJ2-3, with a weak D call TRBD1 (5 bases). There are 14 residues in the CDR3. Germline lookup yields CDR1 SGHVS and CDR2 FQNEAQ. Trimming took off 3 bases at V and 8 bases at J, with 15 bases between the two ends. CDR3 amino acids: CASSLSGSPSTQYF. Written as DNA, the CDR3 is TGTGCCAGCAGCTTGTCAGGGTCCCCCAGTACGCAGTATTTT.

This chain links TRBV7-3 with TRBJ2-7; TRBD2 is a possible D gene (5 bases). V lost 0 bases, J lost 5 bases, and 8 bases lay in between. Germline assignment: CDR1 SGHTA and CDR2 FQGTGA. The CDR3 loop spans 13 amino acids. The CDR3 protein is CASSLTFGNEQYF. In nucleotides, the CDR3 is TGTGCCAGCAGCTTAACGTTCGGGAACGAGCAGTACTTC. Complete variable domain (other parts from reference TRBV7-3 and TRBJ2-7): GAGVSQTPSNKVTEKGKYVELRCDPISGHTALYWYRQSLGQGPEFLIYFQGTGAADDSGLPNDRFFAVRPEGSVSTLKIQRTERGDSAVYLCASSLTFGNEQYFGPGTRLTVT.

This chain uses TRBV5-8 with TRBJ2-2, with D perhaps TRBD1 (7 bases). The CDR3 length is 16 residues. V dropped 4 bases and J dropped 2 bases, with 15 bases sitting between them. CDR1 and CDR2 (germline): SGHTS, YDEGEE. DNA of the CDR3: TGTGCCAGCAGCCCCACGGAGGGGGCAAACACCGGGGAGCTGTTTTTT. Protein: CASSPTEGANTGELFF.

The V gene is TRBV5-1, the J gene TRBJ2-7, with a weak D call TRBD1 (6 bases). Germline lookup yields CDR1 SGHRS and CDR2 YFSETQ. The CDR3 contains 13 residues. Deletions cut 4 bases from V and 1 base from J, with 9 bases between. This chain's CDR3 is CASSQQGSYEQYF. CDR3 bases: TGCGCCAGCAGCCAACAGGGATCCTACGAGCAGTACTTC.

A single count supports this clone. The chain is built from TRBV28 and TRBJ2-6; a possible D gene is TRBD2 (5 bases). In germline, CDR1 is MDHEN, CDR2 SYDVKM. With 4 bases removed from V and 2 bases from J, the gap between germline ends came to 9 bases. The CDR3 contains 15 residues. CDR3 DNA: TGTGCCAGCAGTTCCCCCGGGACTGGGGCCAACGTCCTGACTTTC. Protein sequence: CASSSPGTGANVLTF.

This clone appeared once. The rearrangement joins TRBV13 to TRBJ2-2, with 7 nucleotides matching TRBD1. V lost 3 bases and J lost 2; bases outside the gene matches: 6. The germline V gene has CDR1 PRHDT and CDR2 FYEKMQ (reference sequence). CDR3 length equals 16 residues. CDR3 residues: CASSFDRDPNTGELFF. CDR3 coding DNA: TGTGCCAGCAGCTTCGACAGGGACCCAAACACCGGGGAGCTGTTTTTT.

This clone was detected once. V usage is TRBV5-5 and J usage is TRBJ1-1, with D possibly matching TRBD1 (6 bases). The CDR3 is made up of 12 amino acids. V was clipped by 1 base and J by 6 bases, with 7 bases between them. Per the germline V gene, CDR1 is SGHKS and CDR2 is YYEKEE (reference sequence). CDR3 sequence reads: CASSLKGAEAFF. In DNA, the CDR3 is TGTGCCAGCAGCTTGAAGGGGGCTGAAGCTTTCTTT.

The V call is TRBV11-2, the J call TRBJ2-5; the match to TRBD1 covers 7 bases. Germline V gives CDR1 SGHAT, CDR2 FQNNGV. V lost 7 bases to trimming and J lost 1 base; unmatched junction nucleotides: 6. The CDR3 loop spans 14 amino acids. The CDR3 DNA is TGTGCCAGCAACCGCCGGACAGGCCAAGAGACCCAGTACTTC. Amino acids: CASNRRTGQETQYF.

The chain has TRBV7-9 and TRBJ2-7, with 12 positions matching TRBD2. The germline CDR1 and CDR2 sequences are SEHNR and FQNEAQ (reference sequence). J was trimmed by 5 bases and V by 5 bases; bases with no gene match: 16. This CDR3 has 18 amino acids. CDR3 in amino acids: CASSAGYRLAGERNEQYF. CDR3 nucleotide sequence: TGTGCCAGCAGCGCCGGATATAGACTAGCGGGAGAGAGAAACGAGCAGTACTTC.

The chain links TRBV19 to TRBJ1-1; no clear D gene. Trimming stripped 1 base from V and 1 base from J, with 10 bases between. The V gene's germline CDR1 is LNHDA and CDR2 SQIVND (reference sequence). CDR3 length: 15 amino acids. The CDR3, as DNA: TGTGCCAGTAGTATAGTAACTTTCCAGAACACTGAAGCTTTCTTT. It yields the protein CASSIVTFQNTEAFF.

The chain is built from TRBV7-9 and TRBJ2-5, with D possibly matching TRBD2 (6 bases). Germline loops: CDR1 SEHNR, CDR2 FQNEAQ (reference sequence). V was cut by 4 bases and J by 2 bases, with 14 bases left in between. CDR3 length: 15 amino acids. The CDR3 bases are TGTGCCAGCAGCTGGGGACGTGGGGGGCAAGAGACCCAGTACTTC. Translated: CASSWGRGGQETQYF.

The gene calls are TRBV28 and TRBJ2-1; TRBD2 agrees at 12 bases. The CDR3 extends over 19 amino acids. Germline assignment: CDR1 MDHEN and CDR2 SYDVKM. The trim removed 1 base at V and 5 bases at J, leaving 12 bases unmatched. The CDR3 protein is CASSLLRLAGVVGDNEQFF. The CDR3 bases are TGTGCCAGCAGTTTATTGCGACTAGCGGGAGTAGTTGGGGACAATGAGCAGTTCTTC. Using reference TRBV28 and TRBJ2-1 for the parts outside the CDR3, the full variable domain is DVKVTQSSRYLVKRTGEKVFLECVQDMDHENMFWYRQDPGLGLRLIYFSYDVKMKEKGDIPEGYSVSREKKERFSLILESASTNQTSMYLCASSLLRLAGVVGDNEQFFGPGTRLTVL.

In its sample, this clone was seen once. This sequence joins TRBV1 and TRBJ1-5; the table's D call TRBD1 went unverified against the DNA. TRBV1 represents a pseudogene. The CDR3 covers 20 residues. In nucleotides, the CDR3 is TGCACCAGCAGCCACCGAGCGACAGGTCACGGAGGCCAAGGCAATCAGCCCCAGCATTTT. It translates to CTSSHRATGHGGQGNQPQHF.

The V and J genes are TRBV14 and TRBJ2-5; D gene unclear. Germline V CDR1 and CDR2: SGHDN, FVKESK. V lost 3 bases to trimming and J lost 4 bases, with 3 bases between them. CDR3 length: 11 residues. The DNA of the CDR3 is TGTGCCAGCAGCCAGCGAGAGACCCAGTACTTC. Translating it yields CASSQRETQYF.

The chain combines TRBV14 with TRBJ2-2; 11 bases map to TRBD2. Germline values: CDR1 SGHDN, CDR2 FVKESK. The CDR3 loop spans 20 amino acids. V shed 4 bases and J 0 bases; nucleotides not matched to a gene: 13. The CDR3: CASSLRGRLAGPSNTGELFF. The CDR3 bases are TGTGCCAGCAGCCTTCGAGGCCGACTAGCGGGGCCATCGAACACCGGGGAGCTGTTTTTT. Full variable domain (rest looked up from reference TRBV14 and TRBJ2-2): EAGVTQFPSHSVIEKGQTVTLRCDPISGHDNLYWYRRVMGKEIKFLLHFVKESKQDESGMPNNRFLAERTGGTYSTLKVQPAELEDSGVYFCASSLRGRLAGPSNTGELFFGEGSRLTVL.

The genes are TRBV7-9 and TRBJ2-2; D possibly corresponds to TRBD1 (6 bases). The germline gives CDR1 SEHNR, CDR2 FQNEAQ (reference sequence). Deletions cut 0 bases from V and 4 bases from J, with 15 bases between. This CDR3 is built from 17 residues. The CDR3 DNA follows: TGTGCCAGCAGCTTAGCTGGTGCGGACAGTGGCACCGGGGAGCTGTTTTTT. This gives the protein CASSLAGADSGTGELFF.

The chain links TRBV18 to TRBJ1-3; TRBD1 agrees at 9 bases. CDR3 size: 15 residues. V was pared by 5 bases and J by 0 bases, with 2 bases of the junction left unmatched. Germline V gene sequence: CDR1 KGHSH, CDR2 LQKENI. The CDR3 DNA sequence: TGTGCCAGCTCAGGACAGGGGACCTCTGGAAACACCATATATTTT. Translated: CASSGQGTSGNTIYF.

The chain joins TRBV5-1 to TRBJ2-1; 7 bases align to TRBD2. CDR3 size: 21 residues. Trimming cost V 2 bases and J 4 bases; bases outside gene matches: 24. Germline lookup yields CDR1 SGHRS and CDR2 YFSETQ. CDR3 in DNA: TGCGCCAGCAGCTTAGAACGGTCGGCGGCTCTGGGGAGGGCCAATTACAATGAGCAGTTCTTC. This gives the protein CASSLERSAALGRANYNEQFF.